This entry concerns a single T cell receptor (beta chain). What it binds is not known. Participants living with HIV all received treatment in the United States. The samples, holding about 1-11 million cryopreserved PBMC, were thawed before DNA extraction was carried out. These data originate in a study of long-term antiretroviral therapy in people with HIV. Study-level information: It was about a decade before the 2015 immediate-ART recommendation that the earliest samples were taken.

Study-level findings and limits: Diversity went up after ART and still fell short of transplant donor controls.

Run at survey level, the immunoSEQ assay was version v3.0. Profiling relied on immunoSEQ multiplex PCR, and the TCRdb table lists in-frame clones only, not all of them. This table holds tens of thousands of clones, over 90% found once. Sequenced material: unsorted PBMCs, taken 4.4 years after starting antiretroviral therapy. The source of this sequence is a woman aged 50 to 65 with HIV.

CDR3 coding DNA: TGTGCCAGCACCCTAGCGGGGGCCCACGAGCAGTACTTC. This gives the protein CASTLAGAHEQYF. The chain uses TRBV25-1 and TRBJ2-7, with TRBD2 identical over 10 bases. The CDR3 has 13 amino acids. Germline CDR1 and CDR2: MGHDK and SYGVNS. V lost 7 bases to trimming and J lost 5 bases; unmatched junction nucleotides: 5.